Below are 31 T cell receptor beta chains sequenced from a single sample in a study of T cells in Graves' hyperthyroidism and ophthalmopathy. RNA transcripts gave rise to amplified TCR beta CDR3 regions. The study used the HTBI primer set for a first-round RT-PCR of the TCR CDR3. TCRdb redid the calling of the multiplex PCR reads with MiXCR, one entry per CDR3 protein. The table records some 300,000 distinct CDR3 sequences, about an eighth of them present only once. The sequenced sample was blood. These receptor sequences come from a woman under 40 with Graves' hyperthyroidism that later progressed to Graves' ophthalmopathy.

CDR3 nucleotides: TGTGCCATCAGGAGGCTGGAGAACACCGGGGAGCTGTTTTTT. It codes for CAIRRLENTGELFF. The chain combines TRBV10-3 with TRBJ2-2; D unresolved. The germline CDR1 and CDR2 sequences are ENHRY and SYGVKD. The germline V and J ends were trimmed by 6 bases and 1 base, with 9 bases remaining between them. CDR3 length equals 14 residues.

This clonotype was seen many times. The J gene is TRBJ2-7, the V gene TRBV14, with D perhaps matching TRBD1 (6 bases). The CDR3 has 15 amino acids. Germline V gene lookup returns CDR1 SGHDN and CDR2 FVKESK. V dropped 2 bases and J dropped 3 bases, with 14 bases sitting between them. The CDR3 DNA reads TGTGCCAGCAGCCAAACAGAAACGGGACACTACGAGCAGTACTTC. This codes for CASSQTETGHYEQYF.

This clonotype occurred many times. CDR3 loop: CASSLGTGGAGLGGYTF. The DNA of the CDR3 is TGTGCCAGCAGTTTAGGGACAGGGGGCGCGGGCCTGGGGGGCTACACCTTC. This chain uses TRBV12-3 or TRBV12-4 with TRBJ1-2; TRBD1 aligns across 11 bases. The CDR3 length is 17 residues. Unmatched junction bases numbered 12, after V lost 1 base and J lost 8 bases.

This clonotype was picked up a small number of times. CDR3 bases: TGTGCCTGGAGTGTCCCCGATGGGACCCAGTACTTC. This encodes CAWSVPDGTQYF. This chain uses TRBV30 with TRBJ2-5; D call uncertain. This CDR3 is 12 amino acids long. Germline V CDR1 and CDR2: GTSNPN, SVGIG (reference sequence). The V end lost 0 bases, the J end lost 7 bases, and 9 bases lay between the germline ends.

This clonotype came up many times. The V gene is TRBV7-9, the J gene TRBJ1-2; TRBD1 matches 8 bases. CDR3 length: 17 amino acids. Germline CDR1 reads SEHNR; CDR2 reads FQNEAQ (reference sequence). V was clipped by 5 bases and J by 6 bases; unmatched bases: 17. The CDR3 coding sequence is TGTGCCAGCAGCACATCCAAAAAACAGGGGGTGTCTAATGGCTACACCTTC. Translated, it gives CASSTSKKQGVSNGYTF. The full variable domain, its missing parts supplied by reference TRBV7-9 and TRBJ1-2, is DTGVSQNPRHKITKRGQNVTFRCDPISEHNRLYWYRQTLGQGPEFLTYFQNEAQLEKSRLLSDRFSAERPKGSFSTLEIQRTEQGDSAMYLCASSTSKKQGVSNGYTFGSGTRLTVV.

This clonotype was detected ten times or more. The gene calls are TRBV6-1 and TRBJ2-1, with 9 bases lining up with TRBD2. Germline loops: CDR1 MNHNS, CDR2 SASEGT. V shed 5 bases, J shed 6 bases, and the junction held 8 bases outside the gene matches. This CDR3 has 15 amino acids. The CDR3 DNA is TGTGCCAGCAGTTCCGGGACTAGCAGCCGCAATGAGCAGTTCTTC. Translation: CASSSGTSSRNEQFF.

The J gene is TRBJ2-1, the V gene TRBV19; 8 bases fit TRBD2. Germline V gives CDR1 LNHDA, CDR2 SQIVND (reference sequence). The CDR3 covers 16 residues. V was clipped by 6 bases and J by 2 bases; unmatched bases: 9. CDR3 nucleotides: TGTGCCAGTAGCCCGAGTAGCGGGATTGCCTACAATGAGCAGTTCTTC. Amino acid sequence: CASSPSSGIAYNEQFF.

Many counts were recorded for this clonotype. The rearrangement joins TRBV4-2 to TRBJ2-7; D gene uncertain. CDR3 length equals 14 residues. Germline CDR1 reads LGHNA; CDR2 reads YNFKEQ. V was clipped by 0 bases and J by 2 bases, with 8 bases between them. Here the CDR3 DNA reads TGTGCCAGCAGCCAAGACAGAATAACCTACGAGCAGTACTTC. Amino acid sequence: CASSQDRITYEQYF.

This clonotype turned up a few times. J is TRBJ1-5 and V is TRBV4-1; D call uncertain. Germline V gives CDR1 MGHRA, CDR2 YSYEKL. The CDR3 totals 14 residues. V gave up 4 bases and J gave up 4 bases, with 11 bases separating them. The chain's CDR3 is CASSLTVQNQPQHF. The CDR3 coding sequence is TGCGCCAGCAGCCTTACCGTTCAAAATCAGCCCCAGCATTTT.

The chain combines TRBV9 with TRBJ2-1; TRBD2 aligns across 8 bases. With the DNA end fitting TRBJ2-7 better, the J assignment may be wrong. Germline values: CDR1 SGDLS, CDR2 YYNGEE. This CDR3 spans 14 amino acids. For the CDR3, the DNA is TGTGCCAGCAGCGTCGGACTAGCCTACAATGAGCAGTACTTC. It encodes CASSVGLAYNEQYF.

This clonotype was seen many times. The V call is TRBV20-1, the J call TRBJ2-1; 9 positions match TRBD1. Per germline, CDR1 DFQATT and CDR2 SNEGSKA (reference sequence). The CDR3 is made up of 15 amino acids. The trim removed 5 bases at V and 4 bases at J, leaving 9 bases unmatched. CDR3 nucleotides: TGCAGTGCTGTTACCGGGACAGGGCAGTACAATGAGCAGTTCTTC. Protein product: CSAVTGTGQYNEQFF.

This clonotype came up many times. The CDR3 sequence: CASTSPVGGHNEQFF. In nucleotides, the CDR3 is TGTGCCAGCACCTCACCCGTTGGGGGCCATAATGAGCAGTTCTTC. The V gene is TRBV27, the J gene TRBJ2-1; weak D call: TRBD1 (6 bases). This CDR3 contains 15 residues. The V end lost 7 bases, the J end lost 7 bases, and 20 bases lay between the germline ends. CDR1 MNHEY and CDR2 SMNVEV come from the germline V gene (reference sequence).

This clonotype was recorded at least ten times. The chain links TRBV5-1 to TRBJ1-1, with TRBD1 identical over 7 bases. Germline-derived CDR1 and CDR2 are SGHRS and YFSETQ. V lost 4 bases and J lost 7; bases outside the gene matches: 7. This CDR3 has 13 residues. The CDR3 coding sequence is TGCGCCAGCAGCCCCGGGGACAGCCATGAAGCTTTCTTT. Translation: CASSPGDSHEAFF.

This clonotype was seen at least ten times. The chain couples TRBV11-1 to TRBJ2-7; TRBD2 aligns across 12 bases. This CDR3 is 15 amino acids long. The V gene's germline CDR1 is SGHAT and CDR2 FQDESV (reference sequence). Germline trimming cut 5 bases from V and 3 bases from J; bases unmatched to any gene: 5. The DNA for the CDR3 is TGTGCCAGCAGCCCTCGGACTAGCGGGAACTACGAGCAGTACTTC. This gives the protein CASSPRTSGNYEQYF.

This clonotype was seen many times. This chain links TRBV7-9 with TRBJ2-7, with D unclear. The V and J ends lost 5 bases and 2 bases respectively, with 10 bases between them. Germline-derived CDR1 and CDR2 are SEHNR and FQNEAQ (reference sequence). This CDR3 contains 13 residues. CDR3 amino acids: CASSQDGAYEQYF. DNA of the CDR3: TGTGCCAGCAGCCAAGACGGAGCCTACGAGCAGTACTTC.

This chain joins TRBV4-1 and TRBJ1-5; the D gene is possibly TRBD1 (5 bases). Germline CDR1 reads MGHRA; CDR2 reads YSYEKL. Trimming cost V 0 bases and J 0 bases, with 12 bases left between them. The CDR3 sequence is 17 residues long. CDR3 region: CASSQDWGIYSNQPQHF. DNA for the CDR3: TGCGCCAGCAGCCAAGATTGGGGGATTTATAGCAATCAGCCCCAGCATTTT.

The table lists this clonotype with a few counts. The rearrangement links TRBV5-4 to TRBJ2-3; possible D gene TRBD2, 5 bases. Looked up from germline, CDR1 is SGHNT and CDR2 is YYREEE (reference sequence). Trimming stripped 9 bases from V and 2 bases from J, with 16 bases between. There are 14 residues in the CDR3. In nucleotides, the CDR3 is TGTGCCACCTGGGCGGGCCCCTACACAGATACGCAGTATTTT. This translates into CATWAGPYTDTQYF.

Ten or more counts support this clonotype. This sequence joins TRBV7-3 and TRBJ2-7; 10 nucleotides agree with TRBD2. The CDR3 is 17 residues long. J was trimmed by 1 base and V by 2 bases; bases with no gene match: 8. Looked up from germline, CDR1 is SGHTA and CDR2 is FQGTGA. The CDR3 coding sequence is TGTGCCAGCAGCTTAGACCAGACTAGCGGGCGATCCTACGAGCAGTACTTC. Its translation is CASSLDQTSGRSYEQYF.

The rearrangement joins TRBV7-9 to TRBJ1-2, with 8 bases matching TRBD1. The CDR3 sequence is 13 residues long. V was pared by 4 bases and J by 8 bases, with 6 bases of the junction left unmatched. Germline V gene lookup returns CDR1 SEHNR and CDR2 FQNEAQ (reference sequence). The CDR3 region is CASSSGQGQGYTF. The CDR3 coding sequence is TGTGCCAGCAGCTCAGGACAGGGTCAGGGCTACACCTTC.

This clonotype was detected ten times or more. This chain joins TRBV7-3 and TRBJ2-1; unclear D gene. Germline CDR1 and CDR2: SGHTA and FQGTGA. This CDR3 spans 13 amino acids. V lost 3 bases and J lost 0, with 3 bases in between. The CDR3 spells CASSLRSYNEQFF. The DNA for the CDR3 is TGTGCCAGCAGCTTGCGCTCCTACAATGAGCAGTTCTTC.

With regard to this clonotype: Sequence at one end of the junction differs from germline and may be a read error. This rearrangement joins TRBV7-2 to TRBJ2-3; 9 bases fit TRBD2. The CDR3 sequence is 14 residues long. Germline CDR1 is SGHTA and CDR2 is FQGNSA. The CDR3 spells CASSFGTSRDTQYF. In nucleotides, the CDR3 is TGTGCCAGCAGCTTCGGGACTAGCAGAGATACGCAGTATTTT. Using reference TRBV7-2 and TRBJ2-3 for the parts outside the CDR3, the full variable domain is GAGVSQSPSNKVTEKGKDVELRCDPISGHTALYWYRQSLGQGLEFLIYFQGNSAPDKSGLPSDRFSAERTGGSVSTLTIQRTQQEDSAVYLCASSFGTSRDTQYFGPGTRLTVL.

This clonotype was counted ten times or more. The chain uses TRBV24-1 and TRBJ1-2, with D perhaps matching TRBD1 (5 bases). V was trimmed by 3 bases and J by 7 bases, leaving 14 bases between them. CDR3 length equals 14 residues. Germline assignment: CDR1 KGHDR and CDR2 SFDVKD. The CDR3 region has the DNA TGTGCCACCAGTGATACAGGCAGGGACCCTGGCTACACCTTC. Translated, it gives CATSDTGRDPGYTF.

This sequence joins TRBV4-2 and TRBJ1-1; D gene unclear. Germline lookup yields CDR1 LGHNA and CDR2 YNFKEQ. Between the trimmed V and J ends, which lost 1 base and 3 bases, there was a span of 15 bases. The CDR3 consists of 16 residues. CDR3 DNA sequence: TGTGCCAGCAGCCAAGTCTTCGGTTCTGAATACACTGAAGCTTTCTTT. The encoded protein is CASSQVFGSEYTEAFF.

This clonotype showed up many times. The DNA of the CDR3 is TGTGCCAGCAGCACCGATTCGGGAGGGCGGAGGTTCTTC. Translated: CASSTDSGGRRFF. V gene TRBV7-2 combines with J gene TRBJ2-1; 8 bases fit TRBD2. This CDR3 region has 13 residues. Germline V gene lookup returns CDR1 SGHTA and CDR2 FQGNSA. The trim removed 5 bases at V and 15 bases at J, leaving 12 bases unmatched.

This clonotype was seen at least ten times. The chain joins TRBV30 to TRBJ2-1; either TRBD1 or TRBD2 may fit D (5 bases each). CDR1 and CDR2 from the germline V gene are GTSNPN and SVGIG (reference sequence). V lost 5 bases and J 3 bases, leaving 17 bases between the germline ends. The CDR3 runs 15 residues. The CDR3 loop is CAWGWQGPYYNEQFF. The CDR3 DNA reads TGTGCCTGGGGCTGGCAGGGACCCTACTACAATGAGCAGTTCTTC.

Many counts were recorded for this clonotype. The rearrangement uses TRBV7-8 and TRBJ2-3; D might be TRBD2 (5 bases). Germline-derived CDR1 and CDR2 are SGHVS and FQNEAQ. This CDR3 region has 14 residues. Trimming shortened V by 3 bases and J by 3 bases, and 10 bases separated the two germline ends. In DNA, the CDR3 is TGTGCCAGCAGCTTTACTGGACTTACAGATACGCAGTATTTT. Translation: CASSFTGLTDTQYF.

This clonotype was counted at least ten times. V usage is TRBV12-3 or TRBV12-4 and J usage is TRBJ2-4; D perhaps matches TRBD1 (6 bases). V was pared by 2 bases and J by 3 bases, with 11 bases between. This CDR3 region has 15 residues. In nucleotides, the CDR3 is TGTGCCAGCAGTTTAATGGGGGCTGGCAAAAACATTCAGTACTTC. This gives the protein CASSLMGAGKNIQYF.

This clonotype was counted many times. The rearrangement uses TRBV6-2 or TRBV6-3 and TRBJ2-1; TRBD2 aligns across 7 bases. Germline assignment: CDR1 MNHEY and CDR2 SVGEGT. Trimming at V came to 5 bases and at J to 0 bases, leaving 4 bases not matched to a gene. The CDR3 contains 15 residues. The CDR3 DNA is TGTGCCAGCAGTCGAGCGGGAAGCTCCTACAATGAGCAGTTCTTC. It encodes CASSRAGSSYNEQFF.

This clonotype appeared a few times. The chain carries TRBV19 and TRBJ1-2; D not resolved. CDR3 length equals 15 residues. Trimming cost V 1 base and J 6 bases, with 15 bases left between them. Germline lookup yields CDR1 LNHDA and CDR2 SQIVND (reference sequence). DNA for the CDR3: TGTGCCAGTAGTATAGTTGGACGGTCAAGGAATGGCTACACCTTC. Protein: CASSIVGRSRNGYTF.

Ten or more counts support this clonotype. The rearrangement uses TRBV5-1 and TRBJ2-7; TRBD1 matches at 7 bases. Trimming at V came to 0 bases and at J to 2 bases, leaving 2 bases not matched to a gene. In germline, CDR1 is SGHRS, CDR2 YFSETQ. The CDR3 length is 14 residues. In DNA, the CDR3 is TGCGCCAGCAGCTTGGCGGGACAGACCTACGAGCAGTACTTC. It yields the protein CASSLAGQTYEQYF.

This clonotype has at least ten counts. The chain employs TRBV6-2 or TRBV6-3 and TRBJ1-5; possible D gene TRBD1, 5 bases. Germline CDR1 and CDR2: MNHEY and SVGEGT. This CDR3 is built from 13 residues. Trimming shortened V by 9 bases and J by 0 bases, and 9 bases separated the two germline ends. Here the CDR3 DNA reads TGTGCCAGTACAGGAAATAGCAATCAGCCCCAGCATTTT. This codes for CASTGNSNQPQHF.